These 17 T cell receptor beta chains originate from one sample sequenced in a study of T cell responses to AZD1222 COVID-19 vaccine. The data were produced by immunoSEQ multiplex PCR, yet TCRdb's version contains in-frame clones alone and is incomplete. This sample has about 140,000 clones; 80% to 95% occur once, and the top ten carry over 1.5%. This sample comprised peripheral blood, obtained on day 0 of AZD1222 vaccination. Source of these receptors: an adult in good health.

V usage is TRBV6-5 and J usage is TRBJ1-1, with TRBD1 matching over 8 bases. J lost 6 bases, V lost 5 bases, and 8 bases had no gene match. Germline V CDR1 and CDR2: MNHEY, SVGAGI. This CDR3 contains 14 residues. The CDR3 is CASSPRTGHSEAFF. Written as DNA, the CDR3 is TGTGCCAGCAGTCCCCGGACAGGGCATTCTGAAGCTTTCTTT.

This chain links TRBV5-1 with TRBJ1-1; no clear D gene. The CDR3 extends over 17 amino acids. Trimming pared 4 bases from V and 3 bases from J, leaving 22 bases between. Germline CDR1 reads SGHRS; CDR2 reads YFSETQ. The CDR3 is CASSPRRLGGPHTEAFF. CDR3 DNA: TGCGCCAGCAGCCCGCGGCGGTTGGGAGGGCCGCACACTGAAGCTTTCTTT.

This clone was detected only a few times. This chain connects TRBV2 to TRBJ2-7, with TRBD2 as a possible D gene (6 bases). The CDR3 spans 12 residues. Germline values: CDR1 SNHLY, CDR2 FYNNEI. Trimming shortened V by 11 bases and J by 3 bases, and 14 bases separated the two germline ends. CDR3 coding DNA: TGTGCCCTGGGGTCGGAGGGCTACGAGCAGTACTTC. Its protein product is CALGSEGYEQYF.

This clone occurred a few times. The rearrangement joins TRBV5-4 to TRBJ2-5; 9 nucleotides match TRBD1. The V and J ends lost 3 bases and 3 bases, in that order; junction bases with no gene match: 3. Looked up from germline, CDR1 is SGHNT and CDR2 is YYREEE (reference sequence). The CDR3 covers 14 residues. In nucleotides, the CDR3 is TGTGCCAGCAGCTCGGGACAGGGAAAAGAGACCCAGTACTTC. Amino acid sequence: CASSSGQGKETQYF.

The chain uses TRBV7-2 and TRBJ2-2; 8 bases map to TRBD2. V lost 6 bases to trimming and J lost 4 bases; unmatched junction nucleotides: 4. This CDR3 spans 14 amino acids. Germline CDR1 and CDR2: SGHTA and FQGNSA. The CDR3 region is CASRIAGGTGELFF. The CDR3 nucleotides read TGTGCCAGCAGAATCGCGGGAGGCACCGGGGAGCTGTTTTTT.

The chain links TRBV5-6 to TRBJ1-1; D may be TRBD1 (5 bases). The V gene's germline CDR1 is SGHDT and CDR2 YYEEEE. The germline V and J ends were trimmed by 0 bases and 2 bases, with 11 bases remaining between them. The CDR3 is 15 residues long. The CDR3 nucleotides are TGTGCCAGCAGCTTGGCCCACAGGATTAACACTGAAGCTTTCTTT. As protein: CASSLAHRINTEAFF. The variable domain in full, completed from reference TRBV5-6 and TRBJ1-1, reads DAGVTQSPTHLIKTRGQQVTLRCSPKSGHDTVSWYQQALGQGPQFIFQYYEEEERQRGNFPDRFSGHQFPNYSSELNVNALLLGDSALYLCASSLAHRINTEAFFGQGTRLTVV.

This chain uses TRBV29-1 with TRBJ1-1, with TRBD1 as a possible D gene (6 bases). Trimming cost V 8 bases and J 1 base, with 20 bases left between them. Looked up from germline, CDR1 is SQVTM and CDR2 is ANQGSEA. The length of the CDR3 is 15 residues. CDR3 in amino acids: CSFGGPGGANTEAFF. In DNA, the CDR3 is TGCAGCTTCGGAGGACCCGGGGGCGCGAACACTGAAGCTTTCTTT.

The rearrangement links TRBV7-9 to TRBJ1-1, with 8 bases matching TRBD1. The J segment lost 6 bases and the V segment lost 5 bases, leaving 11 bases of the junction unmatched. From germline, CDR1 is SEHNR and CDR2 FQNEAQ (reference sequence). The CDR3 covers 15 residues. CDR3 coding DNA: TGTGCCAGCAGCCCTCGAGGACAGGGTTCATCTGAAGCTTTCTTT. Protein sequence: CASSPRGQGSSEAFF.

In this sample, this clone turned up many times. The chain uses TRBV9 and TRBJ1-1, with 9 bases lining up with TRBD1. This CDR3 contains 15 residues. V dropped 3 bases and J dropped 1; count of bases not matched to a gene: 4. The germline CDR1 and CDR2 sequences are SGDLS and YYNGEE. The CDR3 DNA reads TGTGCCAGCAGCGCCGGACAGGGGCCGAACACTGAAGCTTTCTTT. Translating gives CASSAGQGPNTEAFF.

Comments on this clone: At one boundary the junction diverges from the germline segment, which might be a read error. CDR3 DNA: TGTGCCAGCAGCGCCGGACTAGCGGGATACGGGCAGTACTTC. This translates into CASSAGLAGYGQYF. The rearrangement joins TRBV9 to TRBJ2-7, with 12 bases matching TRBD2. CDR3 length equals 14 residues. CDR1 is SGDLS and CDR2 is YYNGEE in the germline V gene. The full variable domain, with the rest looked up from reference TRBV9 and TRBJ2-7, is DSGVTQTPKHLITATGQRVTLRCSPRSGDLSVYWYQQSLDQGLQFLIQYYNGEERAKGNILERFSAQQFPDLHSELNLSSLELGDSALYFCASSAGLAGYGQYFGPGTRLTVT.

This chain joins TRBV18 and TRBJ2-7; the match to TRBD1 covers 10 bases. Germline CDR1 and CDR2: KGHSH and LQKENI. After removal of 1 base from V and 5 bases from J, the junction contained 17 bases not matched to a gene. The CDR3 sequence is 19 residues long. CDR3: CASSPLAGQGPILDHEQYF. Written as DNA, the CDR3 is TGTGCCAGCTCACCACTTGCGGGACAGGGGCCTATACTCGATCACGAGCAGTACTTC. The full variable domain, completed using reference TRBV18 and TRBJ2-7, is NAGVMQNPRHLVRRRGQEARLRCSPMKGHSHVYWYRQLPEEGLKFMVYLQKENIIDESGMPKERFSAEFPKEGPSILRIQQVVRGDSAAYFCASSPLAGQGPILDHEQYFGPGTRLTVT.

V gene TRBV5-6 combines with J gene TRBJ1-5; D ambiguous. V was cut by 4 bases and J by 4 bases, with 12 bases left in between. The CDR3 covers 14 residues. Germline values: CDR1 SGHDT, CDR2 YYEEEE. The DNA of the CDR3 is TGTGCCAGCAGCCTCCGGGGAAGAAATCAGCCCCAGCATTTT. It yields the protein CASSLRGRNQPQHF.

The V call is TRBV3-1 (or the pseudogene TRBV3-2), the J call TRBJ2-1; D might be TRBD2 (6 bases). This CDR3 is 14 amino acids long. Per germline, CDR1 LGHDT and CDR2 YNNKEL (reference sequence). The V end was cut by 1 base, the J end by 11 bases, with 15 bases between. For the CDR3, the DNA is TGTGCCAGCAGCCAAGGGGGGACTGGGTCCAAGCAGTTCTTC. It yields the protein CASSQGGTGSKQFF.

The chain has TRBV5-4 and TRBJ1-1; the D gene is possibly TRBD1 (5 bases). This CDR3 region has 13 residues. V was cut by 4 bases and J by 6 bases, with 13 bases left in between. From germline, CDR1 is SGHNT and CDR2 YYREEE (reference sequence). The CDR3 DNA sequence: TGTGCCAGCAGCGGACGCAGGGAGGCTGAAGCTTTCTTT. The encoded protein is CASSGRREAEAFF. The whole variable domain, remainder taken from reference TRBV5-4 and TRBJ1-1, is ETGVTQSPTHLIKTRGQQVTLRCSSQSGHNTVSWYQQALGQGPQFIFQYYREEENGRGNFPPRFSGLQFPNYSSELNVNALELDDSALYLCASSGRREAEAFFGQGTRLTVV.

The chain uses TRBV5-1 and TRBJ1-6; D may be TRBD1 (5 bases). The CDR3 contains 14 residues. V shed 5 bases and J shed 7 bases, with 13 bases lying between them. Germline-derived CDR1 and CDR2 are SGHRS and YFSETQ. Here the CDR3 reads CASRSGQSNSPLHF. CDR3 DNA sequence: TGCGCCAGCAGAAGCGGACAATCAAATTCACCCCTCCACTTT.

The genes are TRBV2 and TRBJ1-2, with 9 bases lining up with TRBD1. Germline trimming cut 6 bases from V and 4 bases from J; bases unmatched to any gene: 9. This CDR3 spans 15 amino acids. The germline CDR1 and CDR2 sequences are SNHLY and FYNNEI. The CDR3 sequence: CASRRDRVSIYGYTF. The DNA for the CDR3 is TGTGCCAGCAGACGGGACAGGGTCAGCATCTATGGCTACACCTTC.

The rearrangement joins TRBV7-3 to TRBJ2-7; the match to TRBD2 covers 12 bases. Germline V gives CDR1 SGHTA, CDR2 FQGTGA. This CDR3 region has 15 residues. The V gene end was trimmed by 3 bases and the J gene end by 4 bases; junction bases not matched to a gene: 4. CDR3 DNA: TGTGCCAGCAGCTTGACTAGCGGGAGCCAATACGAGCAGTACTTC. Its translation is CASSLTSGSQYEQYF. Combining the CDR3 with reference TRBV7-3 and TRBJ2-7 gives the whole variable domain GAGVSQTPSNKVTEKGKYVELRCDPISGHTALYWYRQSLGQGPEFLIYFQGTGAADDSGLPNDRFFAVRPEGSVSTLKIQRTERGDSAVYLCASSLTSGSQYEQYFGPGTRLTVT.